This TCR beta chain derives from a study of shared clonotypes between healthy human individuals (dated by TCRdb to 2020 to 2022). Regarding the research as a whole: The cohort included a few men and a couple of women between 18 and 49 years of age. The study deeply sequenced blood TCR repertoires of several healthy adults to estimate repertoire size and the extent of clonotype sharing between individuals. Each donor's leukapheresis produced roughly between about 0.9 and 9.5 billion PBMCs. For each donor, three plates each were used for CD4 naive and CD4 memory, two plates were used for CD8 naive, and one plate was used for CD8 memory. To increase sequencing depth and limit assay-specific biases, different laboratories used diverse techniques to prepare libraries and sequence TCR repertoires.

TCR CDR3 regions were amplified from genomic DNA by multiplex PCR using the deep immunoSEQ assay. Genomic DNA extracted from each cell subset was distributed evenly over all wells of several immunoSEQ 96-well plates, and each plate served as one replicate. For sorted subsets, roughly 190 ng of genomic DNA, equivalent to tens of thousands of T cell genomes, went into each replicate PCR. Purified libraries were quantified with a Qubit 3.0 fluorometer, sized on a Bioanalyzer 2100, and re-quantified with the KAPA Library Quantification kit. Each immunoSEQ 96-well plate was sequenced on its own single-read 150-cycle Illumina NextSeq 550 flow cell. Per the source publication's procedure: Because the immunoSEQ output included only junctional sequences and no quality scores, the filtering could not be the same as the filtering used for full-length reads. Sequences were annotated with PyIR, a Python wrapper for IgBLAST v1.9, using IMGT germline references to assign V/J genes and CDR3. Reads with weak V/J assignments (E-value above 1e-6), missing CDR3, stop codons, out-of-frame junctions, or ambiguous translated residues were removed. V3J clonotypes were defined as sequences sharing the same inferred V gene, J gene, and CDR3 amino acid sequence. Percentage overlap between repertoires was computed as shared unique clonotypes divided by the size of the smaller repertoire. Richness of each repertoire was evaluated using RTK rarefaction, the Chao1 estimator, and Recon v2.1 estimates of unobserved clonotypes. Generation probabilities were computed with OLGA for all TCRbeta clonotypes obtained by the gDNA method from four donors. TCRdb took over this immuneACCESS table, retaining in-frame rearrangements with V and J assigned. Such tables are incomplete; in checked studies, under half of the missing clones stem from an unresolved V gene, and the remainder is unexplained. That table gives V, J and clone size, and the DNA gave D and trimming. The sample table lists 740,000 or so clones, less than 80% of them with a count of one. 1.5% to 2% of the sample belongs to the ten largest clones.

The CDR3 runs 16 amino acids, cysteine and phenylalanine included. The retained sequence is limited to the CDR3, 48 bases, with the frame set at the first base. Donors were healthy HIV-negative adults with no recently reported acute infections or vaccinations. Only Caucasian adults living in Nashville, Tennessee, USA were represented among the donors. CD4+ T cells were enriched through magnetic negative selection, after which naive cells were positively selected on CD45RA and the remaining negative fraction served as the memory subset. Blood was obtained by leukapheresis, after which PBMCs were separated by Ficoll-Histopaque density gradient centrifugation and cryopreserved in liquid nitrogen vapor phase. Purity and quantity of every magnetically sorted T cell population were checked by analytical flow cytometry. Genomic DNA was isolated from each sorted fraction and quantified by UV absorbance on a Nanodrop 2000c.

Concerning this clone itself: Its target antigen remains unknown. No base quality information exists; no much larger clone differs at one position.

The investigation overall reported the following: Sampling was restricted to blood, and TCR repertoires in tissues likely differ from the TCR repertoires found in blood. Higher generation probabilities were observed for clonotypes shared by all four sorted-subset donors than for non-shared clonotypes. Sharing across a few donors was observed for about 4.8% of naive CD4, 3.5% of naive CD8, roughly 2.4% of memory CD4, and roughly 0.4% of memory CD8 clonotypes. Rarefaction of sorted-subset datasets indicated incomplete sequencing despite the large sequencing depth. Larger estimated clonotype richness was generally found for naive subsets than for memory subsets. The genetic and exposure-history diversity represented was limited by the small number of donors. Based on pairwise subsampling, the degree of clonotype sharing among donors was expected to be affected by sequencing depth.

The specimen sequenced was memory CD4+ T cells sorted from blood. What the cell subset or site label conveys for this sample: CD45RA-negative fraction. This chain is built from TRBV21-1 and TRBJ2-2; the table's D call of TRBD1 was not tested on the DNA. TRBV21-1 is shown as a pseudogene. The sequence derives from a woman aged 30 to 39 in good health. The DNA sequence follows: TGTGCCAGGAGCAATGACAGGGGCCCAACTTTAGGGGAGCTGTTTTTT. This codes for CARSNDRGPTLGELFF.